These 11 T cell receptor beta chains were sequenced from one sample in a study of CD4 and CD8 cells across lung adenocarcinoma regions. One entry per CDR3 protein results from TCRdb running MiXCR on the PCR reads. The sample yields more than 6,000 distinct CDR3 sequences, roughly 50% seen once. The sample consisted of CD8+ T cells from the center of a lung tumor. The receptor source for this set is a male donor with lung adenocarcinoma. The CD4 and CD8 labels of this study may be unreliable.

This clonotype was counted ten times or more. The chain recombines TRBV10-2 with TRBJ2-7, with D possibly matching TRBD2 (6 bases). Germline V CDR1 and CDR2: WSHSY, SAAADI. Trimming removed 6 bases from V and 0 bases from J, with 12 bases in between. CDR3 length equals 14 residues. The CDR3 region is CASSLSGSSYEQYF. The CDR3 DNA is TGCGCCAGCAGCCTTAGCGGAAGCTCCTACGAGCAGTACTTC.

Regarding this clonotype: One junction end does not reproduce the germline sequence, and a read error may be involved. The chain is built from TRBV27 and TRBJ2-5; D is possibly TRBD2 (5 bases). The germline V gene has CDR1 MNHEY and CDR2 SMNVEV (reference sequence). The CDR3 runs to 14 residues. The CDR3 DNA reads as TGTGCGGGGAGCGCGGCCCGGGTCCCAGAGACGCAGTATTTC. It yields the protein CAGSAARVPETQYF.

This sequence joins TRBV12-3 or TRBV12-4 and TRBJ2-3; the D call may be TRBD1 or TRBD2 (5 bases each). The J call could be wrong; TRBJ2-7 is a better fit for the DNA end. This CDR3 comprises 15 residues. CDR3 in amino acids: CASRPNRGDPDTQYF. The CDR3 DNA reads TGTGCCAGCAGACCGAACCGGGGCGACCCAGATACGCAGTACTTC.

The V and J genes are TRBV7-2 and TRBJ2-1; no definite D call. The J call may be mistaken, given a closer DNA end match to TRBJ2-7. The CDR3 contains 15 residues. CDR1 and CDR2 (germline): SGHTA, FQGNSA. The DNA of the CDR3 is TGTGCCAGCAGCTTAGACACGGGTTTCTACAATGAGCAGTACTTC. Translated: CASSLDTGFYNEQYF.

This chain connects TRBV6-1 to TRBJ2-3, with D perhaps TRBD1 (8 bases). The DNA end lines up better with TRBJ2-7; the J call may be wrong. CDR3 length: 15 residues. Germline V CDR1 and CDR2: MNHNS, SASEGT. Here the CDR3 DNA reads TGTGCCAGCAGTAAGACAGGGGAGGGGCCAGATACGCAGTACTTC. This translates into CASSKTGEGPDTQYF.

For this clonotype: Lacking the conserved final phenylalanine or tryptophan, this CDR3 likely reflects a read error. The CDR3 DNA reads TGTGCCAGCAGCCAAAAATGGGGACAGGGGGCCGCTGAGCAGTTCTCC. It translates to CASSQKWGQGAAEQFS. This chain connects TRBV14 to TRBJ2-1, with 12 bases identical to TRBD1. J was trimmed by 9 bases and V by 2 bases; bases with no gene match: 8. The germline CDR1 and CDR2 sequences are SGHDN and FVKESK. The CDR3 length is 16 residues.

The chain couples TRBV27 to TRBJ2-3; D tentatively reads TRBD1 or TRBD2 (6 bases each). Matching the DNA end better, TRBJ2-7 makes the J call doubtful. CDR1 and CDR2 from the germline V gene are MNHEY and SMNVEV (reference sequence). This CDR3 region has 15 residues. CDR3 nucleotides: TGTGCCAGGAGAGACGGGGGCCGCCTCACAGATACGCAGTACTTC. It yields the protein CARRDGGRLTDTQYF.

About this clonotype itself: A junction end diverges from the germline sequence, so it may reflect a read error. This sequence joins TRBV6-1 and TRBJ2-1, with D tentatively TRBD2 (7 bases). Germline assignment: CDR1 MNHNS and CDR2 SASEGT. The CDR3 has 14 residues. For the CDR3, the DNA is TGTGGCAGCAGTGATCGGGGGGCCAGCGTTAAGCAGTTCTTC. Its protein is CGSSDRGASVKQFF.

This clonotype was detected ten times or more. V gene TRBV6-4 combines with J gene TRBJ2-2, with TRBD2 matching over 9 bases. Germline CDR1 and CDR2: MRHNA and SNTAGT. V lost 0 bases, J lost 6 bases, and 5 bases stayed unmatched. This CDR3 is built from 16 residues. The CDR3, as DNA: TGTGCCAGCAGTGACTCGGGTCTAGCGGGACCCGGGGAGCTGTTTTTT. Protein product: CASSDSGLAGPGELFF.

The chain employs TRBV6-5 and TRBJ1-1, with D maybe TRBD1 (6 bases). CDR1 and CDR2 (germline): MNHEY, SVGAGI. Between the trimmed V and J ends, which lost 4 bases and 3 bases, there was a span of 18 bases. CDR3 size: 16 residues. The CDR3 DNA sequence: TGTGCCAGCAGTTTAATACAGGGATTAGGATACACTGAAGCTTTCTTT. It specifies CASSLIQGLGYTEAFF.

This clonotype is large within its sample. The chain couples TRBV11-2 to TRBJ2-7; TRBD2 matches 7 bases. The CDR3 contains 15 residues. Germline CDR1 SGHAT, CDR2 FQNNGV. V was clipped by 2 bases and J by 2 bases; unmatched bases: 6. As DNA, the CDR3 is TGTGCCAGCAGCTTATGGGGGAGGGAGACCTACGAGCAGTACTTC. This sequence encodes CASSLWGRETYEQYF. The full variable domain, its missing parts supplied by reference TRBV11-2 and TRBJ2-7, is EAGVAQSPRYKIIEKRQSVAFWCNPISGHATLYWYQQILGQGPKLLIQFQNNGVVDDSQLPKDRFSAERLKGVDSTLKIQPAKLEDSAVYLCASSLWGRETYEQYFGPGTRLTVT.